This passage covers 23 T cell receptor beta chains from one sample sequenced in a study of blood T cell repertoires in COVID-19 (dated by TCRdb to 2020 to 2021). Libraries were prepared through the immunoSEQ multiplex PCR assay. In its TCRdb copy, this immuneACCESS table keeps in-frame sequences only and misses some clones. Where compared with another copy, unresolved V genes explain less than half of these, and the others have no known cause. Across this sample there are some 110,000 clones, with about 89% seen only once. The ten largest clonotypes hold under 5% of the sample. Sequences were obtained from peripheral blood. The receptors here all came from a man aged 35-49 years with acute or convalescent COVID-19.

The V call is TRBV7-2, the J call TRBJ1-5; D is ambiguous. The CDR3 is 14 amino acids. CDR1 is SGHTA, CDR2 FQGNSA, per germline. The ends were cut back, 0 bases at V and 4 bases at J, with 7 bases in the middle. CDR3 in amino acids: CASSLAQKNQPQHF. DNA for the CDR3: TGTGCCAGCAGCTTAGCACAGAAGAATCAGCCCCAGCATTTT.

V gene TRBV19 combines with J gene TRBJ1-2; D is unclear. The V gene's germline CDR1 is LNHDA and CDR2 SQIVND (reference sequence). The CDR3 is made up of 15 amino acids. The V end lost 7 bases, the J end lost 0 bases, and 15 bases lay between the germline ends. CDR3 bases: TGTGCCAGTAATACTCGAGGGTCAGCTAACTATGGCTACACCTTC. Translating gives CASNTRGSANYGYTF.

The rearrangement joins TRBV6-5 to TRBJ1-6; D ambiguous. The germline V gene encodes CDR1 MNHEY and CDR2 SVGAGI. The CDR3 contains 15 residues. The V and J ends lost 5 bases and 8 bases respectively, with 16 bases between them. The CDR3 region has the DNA TGTGCCAGCAGTCAGAGGGTGGTCTTATATTCACCCCTCCACTTT. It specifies CASSQRVVLYSPLHF.

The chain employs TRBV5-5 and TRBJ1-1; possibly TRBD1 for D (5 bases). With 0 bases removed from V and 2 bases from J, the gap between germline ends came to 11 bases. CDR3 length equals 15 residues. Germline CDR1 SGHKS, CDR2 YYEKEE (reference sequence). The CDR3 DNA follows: TGTGCCAGCAGCTTGGCCCCCAGGGTTAACACTGAAGCTTTCTTT. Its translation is CASSLAPRVNTEAFF.

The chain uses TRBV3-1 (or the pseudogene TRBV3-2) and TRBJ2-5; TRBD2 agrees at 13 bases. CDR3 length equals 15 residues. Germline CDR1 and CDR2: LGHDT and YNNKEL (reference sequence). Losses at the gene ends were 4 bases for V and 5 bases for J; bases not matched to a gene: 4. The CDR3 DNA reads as TGTGCCAGCAGCCTCGAGACTAGCGGGGGGGAGACCCAGTACTTC. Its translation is CASSLETSGGETQYF.

This CDR3 reads CASTRSSRRVNTEAFF. The CDR3 DNA reads as TGCGCCAGCACGCGGAGCAGCAGACGAGTGAACACTGAAGCTTTCTTT. The chain couples TRBV5-1 to TRBJ1-1; the D is unclear. Trimming left V 6 bases short and J 0 bases short, with 18 bases between. This CDR3 has 16 residues. The germline V gene has CDR1 SGHRS and CDR2 YFSETQ.

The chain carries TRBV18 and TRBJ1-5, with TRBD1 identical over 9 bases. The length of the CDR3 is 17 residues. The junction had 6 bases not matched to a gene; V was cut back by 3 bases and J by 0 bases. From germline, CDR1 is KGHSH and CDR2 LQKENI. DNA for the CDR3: TGTGCCAGCTCACCCGGGACAGGGTACAGTAGCAATCAGCCCCAGCATTTT. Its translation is CASSPGTGYSSNQPQHF.

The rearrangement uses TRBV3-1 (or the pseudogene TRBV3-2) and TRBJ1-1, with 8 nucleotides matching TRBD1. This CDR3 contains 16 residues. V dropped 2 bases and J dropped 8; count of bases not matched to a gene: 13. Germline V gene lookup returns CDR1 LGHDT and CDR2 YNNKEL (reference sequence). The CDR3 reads CASSQTGYRWDREAFF. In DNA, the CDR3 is TGTGCCAGCAGCCAAACCGGTTACCGATGGGACAGGGAAGCTTTCTTT.

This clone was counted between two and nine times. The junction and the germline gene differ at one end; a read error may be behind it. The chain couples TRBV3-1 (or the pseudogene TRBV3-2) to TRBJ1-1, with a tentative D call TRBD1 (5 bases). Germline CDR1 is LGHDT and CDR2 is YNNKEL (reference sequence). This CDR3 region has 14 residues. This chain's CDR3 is CASTQNGGVTEAFF. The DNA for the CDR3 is TGTGCCAGCACCCAAAACGGGGGTGTCACTGAAGCTTTCTTT.

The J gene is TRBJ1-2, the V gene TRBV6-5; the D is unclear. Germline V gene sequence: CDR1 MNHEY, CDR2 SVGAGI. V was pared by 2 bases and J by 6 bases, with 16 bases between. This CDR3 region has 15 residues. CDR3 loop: CASSYAGEVVHGYTF. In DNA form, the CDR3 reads TGTGCCAGCAGTTACGCGGGAGAGGTAGTACATGGCTACACCTTC.

This CDR3 is CASSQDKTGHYGYTF. CDR3 nucleotides: TGTGCCAGCAGCCAAGATAAGACAGGTCACTATGGCTACACCTTC. V is TRBV3-1 (or the pseudogene TRBV3-2) and J is TRBJ1-2; tentative D call: TRBD1 (6 bases). This CDR3 spans 15 amino acids. V gave up 0 bases and J gave up 3 bases, with 11 bases separating them. Germline V gene sequence: CDR1 LGHDT, CDR2 YNNKEL (reference sequence).

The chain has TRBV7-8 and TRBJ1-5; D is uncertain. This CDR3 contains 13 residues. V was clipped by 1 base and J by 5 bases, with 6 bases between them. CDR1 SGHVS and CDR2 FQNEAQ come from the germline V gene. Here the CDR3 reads CASSLGRYQPQHF. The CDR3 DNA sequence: TGTGCCAGCAGCTTAGGGAGATATCAGCCCCAGCATTTT.

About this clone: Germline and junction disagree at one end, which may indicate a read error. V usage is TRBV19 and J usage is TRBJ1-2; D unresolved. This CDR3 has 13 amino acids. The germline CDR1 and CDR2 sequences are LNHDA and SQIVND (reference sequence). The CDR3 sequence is CASSTIPKYGYTF. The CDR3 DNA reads TGTGCCAGTAGTACCATCCCTAAATATGGCTACACCTTC.

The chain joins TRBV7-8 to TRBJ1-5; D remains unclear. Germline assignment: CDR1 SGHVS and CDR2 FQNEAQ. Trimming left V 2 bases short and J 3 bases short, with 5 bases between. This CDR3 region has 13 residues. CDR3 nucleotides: TGTGCCAGCAGCTTATCGGTCAATCAGCCCCAGCATTTT. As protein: CASSLSVNQPQHF.

The CDR3 protein is CASSYSTGVPGNTIYF. The DNA for the CDR3 is TGTGCCAGCAGTTATTCGACAGGGGTGCCTGGAAACACCATATATTTT. The chain combines TRBV6-5 with TRBJ1-3; 8 nucleotides agree with TRBD1. J was trimmed by 2 bases and V by 3 bases; bases with no gene match: 6. The germline V gene encodes CDR1 MNHEY and CDR2 SVGAGI. This CDR3 region has 16 residues.

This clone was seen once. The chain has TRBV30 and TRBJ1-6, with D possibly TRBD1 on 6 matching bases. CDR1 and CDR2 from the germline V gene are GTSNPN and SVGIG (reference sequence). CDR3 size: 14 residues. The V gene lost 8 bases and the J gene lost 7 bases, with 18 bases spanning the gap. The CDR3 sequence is CAEGEGFDNSPLHF. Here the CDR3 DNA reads TGTGCCGAGGGGGAGGGTTTTGACAATTCACCCCTCCACTTT. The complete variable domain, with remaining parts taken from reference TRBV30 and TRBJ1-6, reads SQTIHQWPATLVQPVGSPLSLECTVEGTSNPNLYWYRQAAGRGLQLLFYSVGIGQISSEVPQNLSASRPQDRQFILSSKKLLLSDSGFYLCAEGEGFDNSPLHFGNGTRLTVT.

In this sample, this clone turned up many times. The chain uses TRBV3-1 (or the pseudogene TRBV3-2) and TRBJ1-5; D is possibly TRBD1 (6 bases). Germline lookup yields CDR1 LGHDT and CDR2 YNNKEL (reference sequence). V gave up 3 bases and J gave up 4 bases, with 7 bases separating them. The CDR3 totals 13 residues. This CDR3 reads CASSQGANQPQHF. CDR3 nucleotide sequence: TGTGCCAGCAGCCAGGGGGCAAATCAGCCCCAGCATTTT.

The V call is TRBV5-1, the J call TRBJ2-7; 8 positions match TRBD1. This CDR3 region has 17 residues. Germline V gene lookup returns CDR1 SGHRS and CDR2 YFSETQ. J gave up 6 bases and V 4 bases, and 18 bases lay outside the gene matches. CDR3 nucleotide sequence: TGCGCCAGCAGCGGCGTCACAGGGGGTCTCTCGTCGGGCGAGCAGTACTTC. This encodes CASSGVTGGLSSGEQYF. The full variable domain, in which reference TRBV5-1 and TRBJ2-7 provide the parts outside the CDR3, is KAGVTQTPRYLIKTRGQQVTLSCSPISGHRSVSWYQQTPGQGLQFLFEYFSETQRNKGNFPGRFSGRQFSNSRSEMNVSTLELGDSALYLCASSGVTGGLSSGEQYFGPGTRLTVT.

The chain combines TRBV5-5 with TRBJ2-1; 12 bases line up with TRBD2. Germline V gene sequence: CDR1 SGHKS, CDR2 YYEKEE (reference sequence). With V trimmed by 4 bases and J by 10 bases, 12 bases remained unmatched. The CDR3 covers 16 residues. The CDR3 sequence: CASSRRATSGSSEQFF. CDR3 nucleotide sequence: TGTGCCAGCAGCCGGAGGGCGACTAGCGGGAGTAGCGAGCAGTTCTTC.

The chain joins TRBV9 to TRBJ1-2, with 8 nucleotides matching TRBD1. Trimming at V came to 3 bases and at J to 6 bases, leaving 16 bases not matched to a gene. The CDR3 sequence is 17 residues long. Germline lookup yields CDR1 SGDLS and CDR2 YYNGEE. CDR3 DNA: TGTGCCAGCAGCGCCGGACAGGGCGTTATTGCTCCGGATGGCTACACCTTC. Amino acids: CASSAGQGVIAPDGYTF.

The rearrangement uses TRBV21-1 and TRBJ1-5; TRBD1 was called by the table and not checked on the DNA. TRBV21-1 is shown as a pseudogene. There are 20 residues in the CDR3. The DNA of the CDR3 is TGTGCCAGCAGCAATTGGATAAGACAGTCCATTTCAAATAGCAATCAGCCCCAGCATTTT. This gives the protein CASSNWIRQSISNSNQPQHF.

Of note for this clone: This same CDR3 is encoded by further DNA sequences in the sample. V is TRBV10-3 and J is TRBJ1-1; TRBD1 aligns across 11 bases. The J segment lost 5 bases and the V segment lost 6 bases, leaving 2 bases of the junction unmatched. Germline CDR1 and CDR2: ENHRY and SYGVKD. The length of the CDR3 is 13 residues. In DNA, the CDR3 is TGTGCCATCAGGGGACAGGGGGAAACTGAAGCTTTCTTT. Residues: CAIRGQGETEAFF.

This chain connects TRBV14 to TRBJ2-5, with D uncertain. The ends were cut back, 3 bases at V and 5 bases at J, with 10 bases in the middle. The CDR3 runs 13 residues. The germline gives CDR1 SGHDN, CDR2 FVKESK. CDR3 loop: CASSQSPRETQYF. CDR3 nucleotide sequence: TGTGCCAGCAGCCAGAGCCCGCGGGAGACCCAGTACTTC. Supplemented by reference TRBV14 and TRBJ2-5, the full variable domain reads EAGVTQFPSHSVIEKGQTVTLRCDPISGHDNLYWYRRVMGKEIKFLLHFVKESKQDESGMPNNRFLAERTGGTYSTLKVQPAELEDSGVYFCASSQSPRETQYFGPGTRLLVL.